The rows below give T cell receptor beta chains drawn from one sample of a study of blood T cell repertoires in COVID-19. Only in-frame clones appear in the TCRdb table, and some are missing; sequencing was by immunoSEQ multiplex PCR. Of 70,000 to 100,000 clones listed, roughly 90% are singletons. Sequencing used peripheral blood. The receptors were gathered from a man between 60 and 75 years old with acute or convalescent COVID-19. Both conserved end residues are part of each CDR3. Each record gives: V gene, CDR3 protein.

>TRBV6-5
CASSFGLSYEQYF
>TRBV7-9
CASSLGSELRWYF
>TRBV6-5
CASSLVARSYEQYF
>TRBV18
CASAWTDLNTEAFF
>TRBV10-2
CASSDTTGGSGELFF
>TRBV5-1
CASSLQTENTEAFF
>TRBV11-2
CASSLDLAGSTDTQYF
>TRBV7-3
CASSLEENTEAFF
>TRBV12-3/TRBV12-4
CASSLDRAETQYF
>TRBV2
CASSNGQAQETQYF
>TRBV25-1
CASSEGLGGQETQYF
>TRBV2
CASIEDRGSYNSPLHF
>TRBV30
CAQGQFNSPLHF
>TRBV25-1
CASREDGNQPQHF
>TRBV4-3
CASRRSVAGGYNEQFF
>TRBV4-1
CASSDRAGGQETQYF
>TRBV2
CASSALRGGELFF
>TRBV4-2
CASSQEWRTSSLYF
>TRBV6-5
CASSFGSTGELFF
>TRBV13
CASSLGGGSYNEQFF
>TRBV6-5
CASKGLSHEQYF
>TRBV6-5
CASRPSFGNTEAFF
>TRBV5-1
CASSLSSSYNSPLHF
>TRBV2
CASSDRLEGEQYF
>TRBV27
CASSFLVADSRGIYEQYF
>TRBV2
CASSDGGSKNIQYF
>TRBV27
CASSPPPSTGWGPDTQYF
>TRBV2
CASRPGGVEKLFF
>TRBV5-6
CASSELGLGPDSPLHF
>TRBV21-1
CASSNRDRVSDTQYF
>TRBV30
CAWGSTEAFF
>TRBV5-1
CASSSPLEGRTEAFF
>TRBV4-1
CASSRRPGGRTDTQYF
>TRBV25-1
CASSGGQGLGYTF
>TRBV19
CASSSGTSGYNEQFF
>TRBV6-5
CASREGGTDTQYF
>TRBV19
CATTVRDRNQPQHF
>TRBV7-2
CASSFSGTGGLAGSYEQYF
>TRBV28
CASSFSVSGRSGYTF
>TRBV10-2
CASSRTGNTEAFF